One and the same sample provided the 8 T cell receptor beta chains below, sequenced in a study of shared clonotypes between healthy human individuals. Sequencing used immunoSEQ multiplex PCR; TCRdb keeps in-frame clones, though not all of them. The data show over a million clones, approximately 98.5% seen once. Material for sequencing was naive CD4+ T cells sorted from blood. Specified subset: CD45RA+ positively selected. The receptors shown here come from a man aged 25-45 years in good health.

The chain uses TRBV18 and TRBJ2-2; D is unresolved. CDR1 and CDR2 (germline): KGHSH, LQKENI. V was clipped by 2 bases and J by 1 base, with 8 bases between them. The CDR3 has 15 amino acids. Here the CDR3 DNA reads TGTGCCAGCTCACCAAGGGAACTGAACACCGGGGAGCTGTTTTTT. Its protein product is CASSPRELNTGELFF.

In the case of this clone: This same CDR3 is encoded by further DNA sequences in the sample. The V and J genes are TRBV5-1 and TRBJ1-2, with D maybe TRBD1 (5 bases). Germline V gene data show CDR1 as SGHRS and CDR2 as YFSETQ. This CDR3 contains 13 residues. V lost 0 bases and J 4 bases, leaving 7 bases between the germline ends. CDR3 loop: CASSLEGTYGYTF. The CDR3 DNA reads TGCGCCAGCAGCTTGGAAGGGACCTATGGCTACACCTTC.

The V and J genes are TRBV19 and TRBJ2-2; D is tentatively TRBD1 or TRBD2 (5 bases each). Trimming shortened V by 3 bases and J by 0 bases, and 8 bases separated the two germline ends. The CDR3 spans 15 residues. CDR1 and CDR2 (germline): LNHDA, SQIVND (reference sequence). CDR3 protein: CASSIWGSNTGELFF. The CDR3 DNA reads TGTGCCAGTAGTATTTGGGGGTCGAACACCGGGGAGCTGTTTTTT.

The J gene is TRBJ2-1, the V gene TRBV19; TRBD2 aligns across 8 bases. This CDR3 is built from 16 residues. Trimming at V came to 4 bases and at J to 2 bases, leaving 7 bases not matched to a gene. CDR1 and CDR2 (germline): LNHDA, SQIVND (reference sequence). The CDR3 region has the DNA TGTGCCAGTAGTACCTCCGGGACTAGAACCTACAATGAGCAGTTCTTC. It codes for CASSTSGTRTYNEQFF.

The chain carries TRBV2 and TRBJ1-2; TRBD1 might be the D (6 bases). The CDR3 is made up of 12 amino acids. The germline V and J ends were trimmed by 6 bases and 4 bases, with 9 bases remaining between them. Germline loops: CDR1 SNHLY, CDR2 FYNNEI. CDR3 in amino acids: CASRGQIYGYTF. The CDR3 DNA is TGTGCCAGCAGAGGACAGATCTATGGCTACACCTTC.

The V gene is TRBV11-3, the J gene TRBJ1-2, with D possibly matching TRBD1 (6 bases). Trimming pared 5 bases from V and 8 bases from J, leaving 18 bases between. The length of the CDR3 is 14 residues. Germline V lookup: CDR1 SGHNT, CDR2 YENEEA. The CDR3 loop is CASSPIGGTCGYTF. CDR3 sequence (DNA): TGTGCCAGCAGCCCCATAGGGGGTACTTGCGGCTACACCTTC. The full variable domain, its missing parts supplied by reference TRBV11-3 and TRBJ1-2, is EAGVVQSPRYKIIEKKQPVAFWCNPISGHNTLYWYLQNLGQGPELLIRYENEEAVDDSQLPKDRFSAERLKGVDSTLKIQPAELGDSAVYLCASSPIGGTCGYTFGSGTRLTVV.

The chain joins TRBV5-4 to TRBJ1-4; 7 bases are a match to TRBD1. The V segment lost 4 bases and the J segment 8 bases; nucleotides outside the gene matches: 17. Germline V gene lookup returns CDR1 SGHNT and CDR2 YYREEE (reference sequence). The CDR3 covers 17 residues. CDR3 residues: CASSGADRRLEGEKLFF. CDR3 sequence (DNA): TGTGCCAGCAGCGGTGCGGACAGGCGGTTAGAGGGGGAAAAACTGTTTTTT.

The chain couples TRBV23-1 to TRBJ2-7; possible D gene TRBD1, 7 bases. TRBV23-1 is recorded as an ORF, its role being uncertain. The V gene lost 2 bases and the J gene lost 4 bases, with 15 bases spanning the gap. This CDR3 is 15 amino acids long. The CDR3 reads CASSQPKTGRYEQYF. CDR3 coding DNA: TGCGCCAGCAGTCAACCTAAGACAGGGAGGTACGAGCAGTACTTC.